The 18 T cell receptor beta chains below all came from one sample that was sequenced in a study of blood T cell repertoires in COVID-19. The repertoire was sequenced with immunoSEQ multiplex PCR; TCRdb's copy has only in-frame clones and lacks some. The sample lists fewer than 65,000 clones, roughly 85% seen once, with 1.3% in the top ten. The specimen was peripheral blood. The receptors come from a woman over 75 with acute or convalescent COVID-19.

V is TRBV3-1 (or the pseudogene TRBV3-2) and J is TRBJ2-7; D gene unclear. Trimming took 0 bases from V and 4 from J, leaving 7 bases between them. Per germline, CDR1 LGHDT and CDR2 YNNKEL (reference sequence). The CDR3 consists of 13 residues. CDR3 residues: CASSQDYSYEQYF. The CDR3 nucleotides read TGTGCCAGCAGCCAAGATTATTCGTACGAGCAGTACTTC.

The CDR3 coding sequence is TGTGCCAGCAGTCGAGACAGGACTCATCAGCCCCAGCATTTT. Protein: CASSRDRTHQPQHF. The rearrangement links TRBV6-5 to TRBJ1-5; D may be TRBD1 (6 bases). Germline CDR1 is MNHEY and CDR2 is SVGAGI. Trimming removed 5 bases at V and 5 bases at J, with 13 bases between. CDR3 size: 14 residues.

This rearrangement joins TRBV11-2 to TRBJ1-2; unclear D gene. V lost 1 base, J lost 0 bases, and 12 bases lay in between. Germline assignment: CDR1 SGHAT and CDR2 FQNNGV. This CDR3 has 16 amino acids. This CDR3 reads CASSLVQIFANYGYTF. The CDR3 region has the DNA TGTGCCAGCAGCTTAGTTCAGATCTTCGCTAACTATGGCTACACCTTC.

The gene calls are TRBV7-2 and TRBJ2-7; D call uncertain. The length of the CDR3 is 16 residues. Germline V gives CDR1 SGHTA, CDR2 FQGNSA. Trimming removed 4 bases from V and 2 bases from J, with 18 bases in between. CDR3 nucleotides: TGTGCCAGCAGCTCCCATGTTAGCCTTACCGCCTACGAGCAGTACTTC. This gives the protein CASSSHVSLTAYEQYF.

The chain joins TRBV9 to TRBJ2-2; D gene uncertain. From germline, CDR1 is SGDLS and CDR2 YYNGEE. V was clipped by 0 bases and J by 9 bases, with 9 bases between them. The CDR3 runs to 13 residues. CDR3 region: CASSVDYPRELFF. DNA of the CDR3: TGTGCCAGCAGCGTAGACTATCCCCGGGAGCTGTTTTTT.

The gene calls are TRBV7-2 and TRBJ2-1; TRBD1 matches at 9 bases. V lost 5 bases and J lost 9; bases outside the gene matches: 14. This CDR3 region has 16 residues. The germline CDR1 and CDR2 sequences are SGHTA and FQGNSA. CDR3: CASSKQGALGGLEQFF. The DNA of the CDR3 is TGTGCCAGCAGCAAACAGGGGGCACTAGGCGGGCTTGAGCAGTTCTTC.

The chain recombines TRBV19 with TRBJ2-3, with 7 bases matching TRBD2. This CDR3 has 16 residues. Per the germline V gene, CDR1 is LNHDA and CDR2 is SQIVND (reference sequence). J lost 2 bases, V lost 5 bases, and 10 bases had no gene match. The CDR3 is CASSAGFQRDTDTQYF. The DNA for the CDR3 is TGTGCCAGTAGTGCAGGTTTCCAGCGGGACACAGATACGCAGTATTTT.

The chain recombines TRBV5-1 with TRBJ1-2, with D possibly being TRBD1 (6 bases). The ends were cut back, 5 bases at V and 2 bases at J, with 13 bases in the middle. There are 14 residues in the CDR3. CDR1 and CDR2 from the germline V gene are SGHRS and YFSETQ. This CDR3 reads CASRVAGTNYGYTF. The CDR3 DNA reads TGCGCCAGCAGGGTGGCAGGGACAAACTATGGCTACACCTTC.

V is TRBV9 and J is TRBJ2-7; maybe TRBD2 (5 bases). Germline lookup yields CDR1 SGDLS and CDR2 YYNGEE. CDR3 size: 14 residues. Between the trimmed V and J ends, which lost 1 base and 2 bases, there was a span of 10 bases. CDR3 protein: CASSVRWEPYEQYF. CDR3 sequence (DNA): TGTGCCAGCAGCGTACGGTGGGAGCCCTACGAGCAGTACTTC.

J is TRBJ1-1 and V is TRBV2, with D possibly being TRBD1 (5 bases). CDR1 and CDR2 (germline): SNHLY, FYNNEI. The CDR3 totals 15 residues. Deletions cut 2 bases from V and 0 bases from J, with 10 bases between. The CDR3 protein is CASSEPGGMNTEAFF. The CDR3 coding sequence is TGTGCCAGCAGTGAACCCGGGGGGATGAACACTGAAGCTTTCTTT.

The V and J genes are TRBV7-2 and TRBJ1-5; 11 positions match TRBD1. The CDR3 is 14 amino acids. Trimming at V came to 5 bases and at J to 7 bases, leaving 4 bases not matched to a gene. In germline, CDR1 is SGHTA, CDR2 FQGNSA. CDR3 bases: TGTGCCAGCAGCGCGGGACAGGGGGGCCAGCCCCAGCATTTT. Encoded protein: CASSAGQGGQPQHF.

This sequence joins TRBV11-2 and TRBJ1-2, with TRBD1 as a possible D gene (6 bases). The CDR3 is 14 residues long. CDR1 SGHAT and CDR2 FQNNGV come from the germline V gene. The germline V and J ends were trimmed by 6 bases and 7 bases, with 18 bases remaining between them. The CDR3 DNA is TGTGCCAGCAGTACCCCGACAGGCTCGGGTGGCTACACCTTC. Translation gives CASSTPTGSGGYTF.

The chain has TRBV5-4 and TRBJ1-2, with a weak D call TRBD1 (5 bases). This CDR3 is built from 13 residues. V was shortened by 4 bases and J by 4 bases, with 11 bases between the two germline ends. Germline values: CDR1 SGHNT, CDR2 YYREEE (reference sequence). This CDR3 is CASSRDWIYGYTF. CDR3 nucleotides: TGTGCCAGCAGCCGGGACTGGATCTATGGCTACACCTTC.

V and J are TRBV14 and TRBJ2-2; D ambiguous. V was clipped by 1 base and J by 6 bases, with 6 bases between them. CDR1 SGHDN and CDR2 FVKESK come from the germline V gene. The CDR3 totals 13 residues. The CDR3: CASSQVYAGELFF. The DNA of the CDR3 is TGTGCCAGCAGCCAAGTCTACGCCGGGGAGCTGTTTTTT.

This chain connects TRBV6-2 or TRBV6-3 to TRBJ2-5; 15 bases fit TRBD2. Germline V gives CDR1 MNHEY, CDR2 SVGEGT. The V segment lost 2 bases and the J segment 5 bases; nucleotides outside the gene matches: 6. This CDR3 is 17 amino acids long. The CDR3 sequence is CASSYGLAGGPGETQYF. DNA of the CDR3: TGTGCCAGCAGTTACGGACTAGCGGGAGGGCCAGGTGAGACCCAGTACTTC.

V usage is TRBV11-2 and J usage is TRBJ1-2; D might be TRBD1 (6 bases). CDR3 length: 12 residues. Germline CDR1 is SGHAT and CDR2 is FQNNGV. V gave up 4 bases and J gave up 7 bases, with 10 bases separating them. This CDR3 reads CASSSNRVGYTF. CDR3 DNA: TGTGCCAGCAGCTCGAACAGGGTTGGCTACACCTTC.

This chain connects TRBV5-1 to TRBJ2-3, with TRBD2 matching 8 bases. Germline lookup yields CDR1 SGHRS and CDR2 YFSETQ. The CDR3 runs to 16 residues. The J segment lost 5 bases and the V segment lost 0 bases, leaving 8 bases of the junction unmatched. This CDR3 is CASSLARGGEEDTQYF. The CDR3 nucleotides are TGCGCCAGCAGCTTGGCCCGGGGGGGAGAGGAAGATACGCAGTATTTT.

V and J are TRBV28 and TRBJ1-6, with D hard to call. The ends were cut back, 2 bases at V and 2 bases at J, with 10 bases in the middle. The CDR3 consists of 16 residues. Looked up from germline, CDR1 is MDHEN and CDR2 is SYDVKM. The CDR3 sequence: CASSLGPSPYNSPLHF. The CDR3, as DNA: TGTGCCAGCAGTTTAGGGCCAAGCCCCTATAATTCACCCCTCCACTTT.